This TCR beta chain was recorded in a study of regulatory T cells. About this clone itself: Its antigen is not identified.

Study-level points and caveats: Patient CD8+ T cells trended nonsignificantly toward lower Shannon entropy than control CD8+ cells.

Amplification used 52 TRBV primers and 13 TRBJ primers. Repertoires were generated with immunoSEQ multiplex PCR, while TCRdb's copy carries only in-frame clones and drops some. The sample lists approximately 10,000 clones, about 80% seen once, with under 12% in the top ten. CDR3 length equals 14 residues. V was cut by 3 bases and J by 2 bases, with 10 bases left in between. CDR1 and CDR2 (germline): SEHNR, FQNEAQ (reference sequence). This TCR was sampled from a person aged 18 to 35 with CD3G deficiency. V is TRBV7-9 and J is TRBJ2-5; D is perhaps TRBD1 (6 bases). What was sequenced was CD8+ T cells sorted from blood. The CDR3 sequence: CASSLQGWQETQYF. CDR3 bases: TGTGCCAGCAGCTTGCAGGGGTGGCAAGAGACCCAGTACTTC.